This TCR beta chain was sequenced during a study of cytomegalovirus exposure and HLA in healthy donors. Whole-study findings and limits: Most subjects' HLA-A and HLA-B alleles were reportedly predicted from TCR beta sequences.

CDR1 is SEHNR, CDR2 FQNEAQ, per germline (reference sequence). The CDR3 loop spans 18 amino acids. About this clone itself: The target antigen is unknown. One end of the junction varies from germline; a read error may be responsible.

With 60 Vbeta and 13 Jbeta primers, the PCR was carried out. Clones were sequenced by immunoSEQ multiplex PCR, and TCRdb holds only the in-frame ones, with some missing. The table shows 110,000 to 150,000 clones, with approximately 80% occurring only once. The TCR was taken from a woman younger than 35 in good health and CMV-seropositive. The specimen sequenced was PBMCs. The rearrangement joins TRBV7-9 to TRBJ2-3; a possible D gene is TRBD1 (6 bases). CDR3 coding DNA: TGTTCCAGCAGCTTCCCGAGGACAGTCCAGGCTGGGGCAGATACGCAGTATTTT. Translated: CSSSFPRTVQAGADTQYF. Full variable domain (rest looked up from reference TRBV7-9 and TRBJ2-3): DTGVSQNPRHKITKRGQNVTFRCDPISEHNRLYWYRQTLGQGPEFLTYFQNEAQLEKSRLLSDRFSAERPKGSFSTLEIQRTEQGDSAMYLCSSSFPRTVQAGADTQYFGPGTRLTVL.